A single sample is the source of the 24 T cell receptor beta chains below, sequenced in a study of shared clonotypes between healthy human individuals. The table came from immunoSEQ multiplex PCR; TCRdb's copy has only in-frame clones and leaves some out. The sample has over 850,000 clones; about 80% are singletons. Material for sequencing was memory CD4+ T cells from PBMCs. Subset reported: CD45RA-negative fraction. Receptor source: a man between 18 and 29 years old in good health. Some clones in this sample may be carry-over from other donors' samples.

The rearrangement joins TRBV7-3 to TRBJ1-1; TRBD1 is a possible D gene (6 bases). Germline V lookup: CDR1 SGHTA, CDR2 FQGTGA. This CDR3 is built from 14 residues. The germline V and J ends were trimmed by 3 bases and 0 bases, with 8 bases remaining between them. For the CDR3, the DNA is TGTGCCAGCAGCTTGGGGGCCATGAACACTGAAGCTTTCTTT. Its protein is CASSLGAMNTEAFF. Using reference TRBV7-3 and TRBJ1-1 for the parts outside the CDR3, the full variable domain is GAGVSQTPSNKVTEKGKYVELRCDPISGHTALYWYRQSLGQGPEFLIYFQGTGAADDSGLPNDRFFAVRPEGSVSTLKIQRTERGDSAVYLCASSLGAMNTEAFFGQGTRLTVV.

The gene calls are TRBV5-1 and TRBJ1-1; TRBD1 is a possible D gene (5 bases). Trimming took 2 bases from V and 7 from J, leaving 15 bases between them. Germline V gives CDR1 SGHRS, CDR2 YFSETQ. This CDR3 region has 14 residues. Here the CDR3 DNA reads TGCGCCAGCAGCTTTAATCAGGGAAAGTTTGAAGCTTTCTTT. Translating it yields CASSFNQGKFEAFF.

V gene TRBV6-6 combines with J gene TRBJ2-5; 7 nucleotides match TRBD1. This CDR3 has 13 residues. The V segment lost 6 bases and the J segment 5 bases; nucleotides outside the gene matches: 6. Germline V CDR1 and CDR2: MNHNY, SVGAGI (reference sequence). CDR3 nucleotide sequence: TGTGCCAGCAGACGACAGGGTAGGGAGACCCAGTACTTC. Amino acids: CASRRQGRETQYF.

This clone has just one count. The chain uses TRBV6-4 and TRBJ2-1; D could derive from TRBD1 or TRBD2 (5 bases each). Trimming took 4 bases from V and 9 from J, leaving 7 bases between them. The CDR3 runs to 11 residues. Germline CDR1 is MRHNA and CDR2 is SNTAGT. CDR3 sequence (DNA): TGTGCCAGCAGTGGAGGGACTGAGCAGTTCTTC. Protein: CASSGGTEQFF.

This clone was observed a single time. J is TRBJ2-5 and V is TRBV7-9; no clear D gene. This CDR3 is 14 amino acids long. Germline lookup yields CDR1 SEHNR and CDR2 FQNEAQ (reference sequence). Trimming pared 4 bases from V and 4 bases from J, leaving 13 bases between. The CDR3 bases are TGTGCCAGCAGCTCCCTCCTGGTGGGAGAGACCCAGTACTTC. This encodes CASSSLLVGETQYF.

V and J are TRBV6-5 and TRBJ1-2; 9 nucleotides line up with TRBD1. J lost 0 bases, V lost 4 bases, and 6 bases had no gene match. CDR3 length equals 16 residues. CDR1 and CDR2 (germline): MNHEY, SVGAGI. This CDR3 reads CASSSGTGKANYGYTF. CDR3 in DNA: TGTGCCAGCAGTTCCGGGACAGGGAAGGCTAACTATGGCTACACCTTC.

The chain couples TRBV28 to TRBJ1-5; a possible D gene is TRBD1 (5 bases). This CDR3 is built from 17 residues. The germline V gene encodes CDR1 MDHEN and CDR2 SYDVKM. The V gene lost 2 bases and the J gene lost 2 bases, with 16 bases spanning the gap. In DNA, the CDR3 is TGTGCCAGCAGTTTACGTCGGGACCGTCCTGGCAATCAGCCCCAGCATTTT. Translating gives CASSLRRDRPGNQPQHF.

The genes are TRBV10-3 and TRBJ1-1; 7 positions agree with TRBD1. Trimming took 6 bases from V and 2 from J; bases not matched to a gene: 6. Germline lookup yields CDR1 ENHRY and CDR2 SYGVKD. CDR3 length: 14 amino acids. The CDR3 DNA follows: TGTGCCATCAGCTTCACAGGGGACAACACTGAAGCTTTCTTT. Its protein product is CAISFTGDNTEAFF.

V usage is TRBV27 and J usage is TRBJ2-3, with D perhaps TRBD2 (6 bases). This CDR3 contains 20 residues. Trimming shortened V by 0 bases and J by 0 bases, and 22 bases separated the two germline ends. Per the germline V gene, CDR1 is MNHEY and CDR2 is SMNVEV (reference sequence). The CDR3 is CASSLSTGELNGWSTDTQYF. The CDR3 nucleotides read TGTGCCAGCAGTTTATCGACGGGAGAGTTAAACGGCTGGAGCACAGATACGCAGTATTTT.

This clone has a handful of counts. The same CDR3 can be traced to other DNA sequences in this sample. The chain recombines TRBV5-6 with TRBJ1-6; 9 positions agree with TRBD1. The germline V gene has CDR1 SGHDT and CDR2 YYEEEE. The trim removed 1 base at V and 8 bases at J, leaving 4 bases unmatched. This CDR3 is built from 15 residues. The CDR3 coding sequence is TGTGCCAGCAGCTTGATGGGACAGGGTTATTCACCCCTCCACTTT. Translation gives CASSLMGQGYSPLHF.

The V call is TRBV9, the J call TRBJ2-5, with 8 bases fitting TRBD1. The CDR3 is 14 residues long. Losses at the gene ends were 4 bases for V and 1 base for J; bases not matched to a gene: 3. Germline lookup yields CDR1 SGDLS and CDR2 YYNGEE. CDR3 protein: CASSTTGVQETQYF. The CDR3 DNA is TGTGCCAGCAGCACGACAGGGGTCCAAGAGACCCAGTACTTC.

V gene TRBV7-9 combines with J gene TRBJ2-5; TRBD2 matches 12 bases. The CDR3 covers 17 residues. Trimming at V came to 0 bases and at J to 4 bases, leaving 6 bases not matched to a gene. Germline CDR1 reads SEHNR; CDR2 reads FQNEAQ (reference sequence). For the CDR3, the DNA is TGTGCCAGCAGCTTAGCGATTGAGACTAGCGGGAGAGAGACCCAGTACTTC. This gives the protein CASSLAIETSGRETQYF.

This clone came up once. The chain couples TRBV28 to TRBJ2-7, with D perhaps matching TRBD2 (6 bases). V was clipped by 8 bases and J by 1 base, with 12 bases between them. The CDR3 runs 13 residues. The germline gives CDR1 MDHEN, CDR2 SYDVKM. The CDR3 protein is CASGGATSYEQYF. The CDR3 DNA follows: TGTGCCAGCGGAGGGGCCACTTCCTACGAGCAGTACTTC.

V usage is TRBV6-1 and J usage is TRBJ1-5; 7 bases match TRBD1. The CDR3 contains 14 residues. V shed 6 bases and J 5 bases; nucleotides not matched to a gene: 7. Per germline, CDR1 MNHNS and CDR2 SASEGT. The CDR3 region has the DNA TGTGCCAGCAGCCCGACAGGGAGGCATCAGCCCCAGCATTTT. Protein: CASSPTGRHQPQHF.

The rearrangement links TRBV2 to TRBJ1-2; the D is unclear. The CDR3 runs to 12 residues. V shed 2 bases and J shed 8 bases, with 9 bases lying between them. Germline CDR1 and CDR2: SNHLY and FYNNEI. The CDR3 loop is CASSESRGGYTF. CDR3 coding DNA: TGTGCCAGCAGTGAATCCAGAGGAGGCTACACCTTC.

The chain combines TRBV30 with TRBJ2-2, with TRBD2 matching 10 bases. The CDR3 has 14 residues. J gave up 0 bases and V 8 bases, and 3 bases lay outside the gene matches. Per germline, CDR1 GTSNPN and CDR2 SVGIG (reference sequence). In DNA form, the CDR3 reads TGTGCCGGACTAGCGGCACCGAACACCGGGGAGCTGTTTTTT. Amino acid sequence: CAGLAAPNTGELFF.

This clone was counted once. The V and J genes are TRBV6-5 and TRBJ2-5, with D maybe TRBD2 (6 bases). Between the trimmed V and J ends, which lost 0 bases and 1 base, there was a span of 12 bases. Looked up from germline, CDR1 is MNHEY and CDR2 is SVGAGI. The CDR3 covers 16 residues. This chain's CDR3 is CASSYSATSGQETQYF. The DNA for the CDR3 is TGTGCCAGCAGTTACTCGGCGACTAGTGGCCAAGAGACCCAGTACTTC.

V and J are TRBV2 and TRBJ2-5; D call uncertain. Looked up from germline, CDR1 is SNHLY and CDR2 is FYNNEI. The CDR3 is made up of 13 amino acids. V was trimmed by 8 bases and J by 1 base, leaving 11 bases between them. The CDR3 region is CASSEALQETQYF. The CDR3 region has the DNA TGTGCCAGCTCTGAGGCTCTCCAAGAGACCCAGTACTTC.

V gene TRBV27 combines with J gene TRBJ2-3; perhaps D is TRBD1 or TRBD2 (5 bases each). The CDR3 totals 22 residues. Germline V CDR1 and CDR2: MNHEY, SMNVEV (reference sequence). V shed 4 bases and J shed 7 bases, with 39 bases lying between them. The DNA of the CDR3 is TGTGCCAGCAGTTCCTCTCACGGCCGACTCCTCTTCGTTGAGGGTGTGGGGCATACGCAGTATTTT. It encodes CASSSSHGRLLFVEGVGHTQYF.

The rearrangement uses TRBV9 and TRBJ2-1; D is perhaps TRBD2 (6 bases). CDR3 size: 15 residues. Germline V CDR1 and CDR2: SGDLS, YYNGEE. The V and J ends lost 1 base and 9 bases respectively, with 17 bases between them. This chain's CDR3 is CASSVIGDSRVEQFF. CDR3 sequence (DNA): TGTGCCAGCAGCGTAATAGGGGACTCCCGGGTTGAGCAGTTCTTC.

The chain links TRBV27 to TRBJ2-1; maybe TRBD1 (6 bases). In germline, CDR1 is MNHEY, CDR2 SMNVEV (reference sequence). The V and J ends lost 2 bases and 10 bases respectively, with 15 bases between them. CDR3 length: 14 residues. CDR3 nucleotides: TGTGCCAGCAGTTTAATGGGGGCAGTTAGGGAGCAGTTCTTC. It is translated as CASSLMGAVREQFF.

The V gene is TRBV5-1, the J gene TRBJ1-4, with D maybe TRBD1 (5 bases). The CDR3 extends over 14 amino acids. Germline V lookup: CDR1 SGHRS, CDR2 YFSETQ. Trimming left V 0 bases short and J 13 bases short, with 16 bases between. In nucleotides, the CDR3 is TGCGCCAGCAGCTTGGATTTAGGGGCCCCGCGACTGTTTTTT. Translating gives CASSLDLGAPRLFF.

This rearrangement joins TRBV28 to TRBJ2-3; no clear D. Deletions cut 1 base from V and 6 bases from J, with 23 bases between. This CDR3 has 18 residues. CDR1 and CDR2 from the germline V gene are MDHEN and SYDVKM. The DNA for the CDR3 is TGTGCCAGCAGTTTATCCGCCCCTCTAGTATACGCAAGGGATACGCAGTATTTT. Encoded protein: CASSLSAPLVYARDTQYF.

The CDR3 nucleotides are TGTGCCAGCAGCTTTTTGGGGGGCACGAACACTGAAGCTTTCTTT. Encoded protein: CASSFLGGTNTEAFF. This rearrangement joins TRBV5-6 to TRBJ1-1; possibly TRBD1 for D (6 bases). This CDR3 is 15 amino acids long. The germline V gene encodes CDR1 SGHDT and CDR2 YYEEEE. V was shortened by 2 bases and J by 1 base, with 12 bases between the two germline ends.